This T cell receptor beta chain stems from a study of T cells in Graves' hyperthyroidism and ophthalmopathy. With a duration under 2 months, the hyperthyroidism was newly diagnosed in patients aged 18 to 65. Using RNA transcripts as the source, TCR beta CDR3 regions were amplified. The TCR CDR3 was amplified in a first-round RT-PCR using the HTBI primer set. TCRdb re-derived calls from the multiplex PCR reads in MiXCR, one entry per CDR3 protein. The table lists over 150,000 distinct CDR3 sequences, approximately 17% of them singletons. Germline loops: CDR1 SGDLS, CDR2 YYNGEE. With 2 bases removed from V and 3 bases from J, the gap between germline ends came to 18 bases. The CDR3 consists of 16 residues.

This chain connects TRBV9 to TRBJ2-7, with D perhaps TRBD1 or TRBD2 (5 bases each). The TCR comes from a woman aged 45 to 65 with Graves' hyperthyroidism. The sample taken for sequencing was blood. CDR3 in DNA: TGTGCCAGCAGCGTGGGTTCCGGGACCGGTGACTACGAGCAGTACTTC. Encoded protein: CASSVGSGTGDYEQYF.